Described below is a single TCR beta chain sequence and its context. As yet, its antigen is unknown. At one end the junction does not follow the germline gene, possibly because of a read error. The data were obtained in a study of early T cells in non-severe SARS-CoV-2 infection. The overall study: Unsorted whole-blood RNA was sequenced in bulk, leaving chains unpaired.

General study results and limits: The study's VDJdb matching favored anti-spike CD8 responses and missed private and CD4 specificities.

In the library, individual cDNA molecules carried attached unique molecular identifiers. Each CDR3 protein gets one entry after TCRdb re-called the 5' RACE reads with MiXCR. The repertoire holds 74,000 or so distinct CDR3 sequences, with about 13% as singletons. The germline CDR1 and CDR2 sequences are SGHTA and FQGNSA. The CDR3 is made up of 14 amino acids. Sequencing input: whole blood. The clonotype originates from an adult who was a healthcare worker with PCR-confirmed SARS-CoV-2 infection or an uninfected control (not recorded which). The chain is built from TRBV7-2 and TRBJ1-3; D uncertain. The CDR3 region is CVSSIGPRGNTIYF. CDR3 coding DNA: TGTGTCAGCAGCATAGGCCCGAGAGGAAACACCATATATTTT.